This TCR beta chain was recovered during a study of T-cell memory formation after mild COVID-19. TCRalpha and TCRbeta libraries used 5'RACE with constant-segment primers and UMIs. TCRdb passed the 5' RACE reads through MiXCR, listing each CDR3 protein once. The top ten hold more than 10% of the sample, which has roughly 580,000 distinct CDR3 sequences, about a sixth seen once. The study, taken as a whole, reports: Mostly located in CM and EM were contracting CD4+ clones, with contracting CD8+ clones located in EMRA.

Germline V gene lookup returns CDR1 SGHVS and CDR2 FQNEAQ. V dropped 7 bases and J dropped 10 bases, with 16 bases sitting between them. The CDR3 is 12 residues long. In its sample, this clonotype was seen a few times. The antigen is not known. The specimen sequenced was PBMCs or a T cell subset sorted from them (not recorded which). The sequence was obtained from an adult woman who had mild COVID-19 (a few samples of this study predate the infection). Cell type and time point are not known. V is TRBV7-8 and J is TRBJ1-2; unclear D gene. DNA for the CDR3: TGTGCCAGCACCCAAAGTCTGCCGCCCTACACCTTC. This sequence encodes CASTQSLPPYTF.